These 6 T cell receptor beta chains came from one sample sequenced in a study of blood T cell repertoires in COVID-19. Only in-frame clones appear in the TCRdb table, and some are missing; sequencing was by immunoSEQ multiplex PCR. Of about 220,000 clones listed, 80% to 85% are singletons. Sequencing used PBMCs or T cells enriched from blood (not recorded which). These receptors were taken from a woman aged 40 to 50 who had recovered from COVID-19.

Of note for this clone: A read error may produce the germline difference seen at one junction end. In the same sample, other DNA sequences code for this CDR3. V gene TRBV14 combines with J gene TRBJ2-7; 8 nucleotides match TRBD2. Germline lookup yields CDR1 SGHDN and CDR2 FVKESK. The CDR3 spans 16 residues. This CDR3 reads CASSQSTSGYSYEQYF. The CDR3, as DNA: TGTGCCAGCAGCCAATCCACTAGCGGATACTCCTACGAGCAGTACTTT.

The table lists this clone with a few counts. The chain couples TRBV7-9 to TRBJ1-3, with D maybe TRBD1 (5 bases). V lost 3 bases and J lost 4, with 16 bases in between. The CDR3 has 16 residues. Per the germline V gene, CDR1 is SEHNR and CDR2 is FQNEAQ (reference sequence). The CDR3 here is CASSFNQGISGNTIYF. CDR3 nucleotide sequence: TGTGCCAGCAGCTTCAATCAGGGTATTTCGGGAAACACCATATATTTT.

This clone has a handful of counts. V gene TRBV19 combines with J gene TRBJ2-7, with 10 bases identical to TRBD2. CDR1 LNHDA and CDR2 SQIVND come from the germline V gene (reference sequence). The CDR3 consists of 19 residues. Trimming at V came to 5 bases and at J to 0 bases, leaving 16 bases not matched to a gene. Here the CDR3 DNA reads TGTGCCAGTAGTCCCTTGGGTGTGAGCGGGAGGGCCCTCTCCTACGAGCAGTACGTC. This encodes CASSPLGVSGRALSYEQYV.

The CDR3 sequence is CASSYSRDRAIDTQYF. DNA of the CDR3: TGTGCCAGCAGCTACAGCCGGGACAGGGCTATAGATACGCAGTATTTT. This chain links TRBV7-9 with TRBJ2-3, with 9 nucleotides matching TRBD1. V dropped 4 bases and J dropped 5; count of bases not matched to a gene: 10. Germline values: CDR1 SEHNR, CDR2 FQNEAQ (reference sequence). The CDR3 has 16 residues.

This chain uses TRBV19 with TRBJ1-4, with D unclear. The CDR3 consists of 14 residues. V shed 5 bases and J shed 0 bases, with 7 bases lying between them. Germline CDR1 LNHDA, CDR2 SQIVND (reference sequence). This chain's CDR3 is CASSVAATNEKLFF. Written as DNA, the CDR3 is TGTGCCAGTAGTGTGGCCGCAACTAATGAAAAACTGTTTTTT.

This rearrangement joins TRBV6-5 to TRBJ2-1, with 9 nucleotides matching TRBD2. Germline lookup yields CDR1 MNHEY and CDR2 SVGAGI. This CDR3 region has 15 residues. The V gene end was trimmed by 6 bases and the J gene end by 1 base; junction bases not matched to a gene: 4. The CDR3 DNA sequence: TGTGCCAGCAGCTGGACTAGCGATTCCTACAATGAGCAGTTCTTC. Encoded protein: CASSWTSDSYNEQFF.